Below are 4 T cell receptor beta chains sequenced from a single sample in a study of blood T cell repertoires in COVID-19. The data were produced by immunoSEQ multiplex PCR, yet TCRdb's version contains in-frame clones alone and is incomplete. Of around 340,000 clones in the sample, 65% to 85% were seen once. The material sequenced was peripheral blood. These receptors were taken from a man aged 25-45 years with active or convalescent COVID-19.

The chain employs TRBV11-3 and TRBJ2-1; D is undetermined. The CDR3 is 13 amino acids. The V gene lost 0 bases and the J gene lost 3 bases, with 3 bases spanning the gap. Germline V CDR1 and CDR2: SGHNT, YENEEA. The CDR3 nucleotides are TGTGCCAGCAGCTTAGACAGCTACAATGAGCAGTTCTTC. Amino acid sequence: CASSLDSYNEQFF.

V is TRBV6-4 and J is TRBJ2-7; a weak D match, TRBD2 (6 bases). This CDR3 comprises 12 residues. CDR1 and CDR2 from the germline V gene are MRHNA and SNTAGT. Trimming cost V 6 bases and J 7 bases, with 13 bases left between them. This CDR3 is CASRTGGGEQYF. The DNA of the CDR3 is TGTGCCAGCAGGACTGGAGGAGGGGAGCAGTACTTC.

The gene calls are TRBV3-1 (or the pseudogene TRBV3-2) and TRBJ2-2; unclear D gene. The CDR3 consists of 15 residues. Germline V gives CDR1 LGHDT, CDR2 YNNKEL (reference sequence). V dropped 4 bases and J dropped 2 bases, with 11 bases sitting between them. The CDR3 loop is CASSLQPGNTGELFF. The CDR3 DNA follows: TGTGCCAGCAGCCTTCAACCAGGAAACACCGGGGAGCTGTTTTTT.

In the case of this clone: The junction departs from the called germline gene at one end, perhaps through a read error. The chain couples TRBV5-4 to TRBJ2-7; tentative D call: TRBD2 (5 bases). Germline V gene lookup returns CDR1 SGHNT and CDR2 YYREEE (reference sequence). The CDR3 totals 12 residues. In DNA, the CDR3 is TGTGCCAGCAGTTTGGGAGTCTACGAGCAGTACTTC. Its protein is CASSLGVYEQYF.